This TCR beta chain was documented in a study of CXCR3-negative and CXCR3-positive naive CD8 T cells. At the level of the study: The libraries yielded roughly 150 million TRB reads, about 1.5 +/- 0.3 million each. Study-level findings and limits: Greater hydrophobicity was found in TRB CDR3s of CXCR3-positive naive cells than of CXCR3-negative naive cells. CXCR3 expression partially decreased after cryopreservation; most assays used fresh PBMCs.

Investigators sorted each CD8+ T cell subset in triplicate, taking 300,000 to 350,000 cells each time. A CD45RO-CCR7+CD27+CD95- profile was what naive CD8+ T cells displayed. This CDR3 has 14 residues. The germline CDR1 and CDR2 sequences are SGHDT and YYEEEE. It was by 5' RACE with UMI labels that the TRB cDNA libraries were prepared. Using the 5' RACE reads, TCRdb records one entry per CDR3 protein without DNA. The sample includes about 110,000 distinct CDR3 sequences. As concerns this clonotype: Its cognate antigen is unknown.

Sequences were obtained from naive CXCR3+ CD8+ T cells from blood. The subset was: CD45RO-CCR7+CD27+CD95- naive CD8+ T cells expressing CXCR3 (TNR3+). The rearrangement links TRBV5-6 to TRBJ1-5; TCRdb proposes TRBD1, but this gene call is untestable without DNA. This TCR derives from a human donor in good health. Some clones in this sample may be carry-over from other donors' samples. The CDR3 here is CASSLSGANQPQHF.